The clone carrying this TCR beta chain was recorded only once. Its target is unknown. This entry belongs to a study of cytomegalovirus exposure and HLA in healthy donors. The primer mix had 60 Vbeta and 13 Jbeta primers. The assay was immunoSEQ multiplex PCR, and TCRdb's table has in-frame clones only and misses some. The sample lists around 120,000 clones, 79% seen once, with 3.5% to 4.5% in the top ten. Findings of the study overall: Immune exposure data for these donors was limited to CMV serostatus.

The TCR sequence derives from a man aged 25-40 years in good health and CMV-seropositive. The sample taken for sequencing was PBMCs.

The CDR3 DNA follows: TGTGCCAGCAGCGGCCGGGACAGCACCTTAGCTAACTATGGCTACACCTTC. Translated, it gives CASSGRDSTLANYGYTF. V usage is TRBV9 and J usage is TRBJ1-2; 7 bases are a match to TRBD1. The germline V gene has CDR1 SGDLS and CDR2 YYNGEE. The ends lost 3 bases at V and 0 bases at J; junction bases unmatched: 11. The CDR3 consists of 17 residues.